This T cell receptor (beta chain) was found in a study of blood T cells in healthy people across ages. General study results and limits: Possibly confounding the expanded clonotype changes was the fact that donor CMV status was unknown.

Concerning this clonotype itself: Its antigen is still unknown.

PCR was performed a second time for roughly 7 to 11 cycles using a sample-barcoded 5' primer and a J-beta primer mix. CDR3-containing paired-end reads numbering at least 2.5 million came from each sample. One entry per CDR3 protein results from TCRdb running MiXCR on the 5' RACE reads. The sample lists under 1 million distinct CDR3 sequences, approximately 48% seen once, with 15% to 25% in the top ten. V lost 3 bases to trimming and J lost 6 bases, with 17 bases between them. The CDR3 totals 15 residues. The V gene's germline CDR1 is SGHTA and CDR2 FQGNSA. V gene TRBV7-2 combines with J gene TRBJ1-2; a weak D match, TRBD1 (5 bases). The clonotype comes from a man aged 55 to 70 in good health. Sequencing was performed on blood. This chain's CDR3 is CASSLDTGTKDGYTF. The CDR3 coding sequence is TGTGCCAGCAGCTTGGATACTGGGACTAAGGATGGCTACACCTTC.